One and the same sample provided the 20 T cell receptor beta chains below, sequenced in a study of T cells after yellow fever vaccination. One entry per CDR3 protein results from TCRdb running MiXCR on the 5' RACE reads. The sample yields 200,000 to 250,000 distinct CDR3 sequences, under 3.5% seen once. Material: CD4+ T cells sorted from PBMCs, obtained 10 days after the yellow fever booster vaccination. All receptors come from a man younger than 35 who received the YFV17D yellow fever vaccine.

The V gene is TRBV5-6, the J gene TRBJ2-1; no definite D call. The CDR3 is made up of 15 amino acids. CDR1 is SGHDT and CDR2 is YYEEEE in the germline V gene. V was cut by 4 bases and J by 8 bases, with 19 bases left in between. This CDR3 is CASSPTLYLGHEQFF. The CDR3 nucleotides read TGTGCCAGCAGCCCGACCCTTTATTTAGGGCATGAGCAGTTCTTC.

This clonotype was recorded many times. The CDR3: CASHREEETQYF. CDR3 DNA: TGTGCCAGCCACAGGGAGGAGGAGACCCAGTACTTC. The gene calls are TRBV2 and TRBJ2-5; D may match TRBD1 or TRBD2 (6 bases each). The V gene lost 8 bases and the J gene lost 5 bases, with 12 bases spanning the gap. Germline V gene data show CDR1 as SNHLY and CDR2 as FYNNEI. The CDR3 runs to 12 residues. Looking up the rest from reference TRBV2 and TRBJ2-5 gives the full variable domain: EPEVTQTPSHQVTQMGQEVILRCVPISNHLYFYWYRQILGQKVEFLVSFYNNEISEKSEIFDDQFSVERPDGSNFTLKIRSTKLEDSAMYFCASHREEETQYFGPGTRLLVL.

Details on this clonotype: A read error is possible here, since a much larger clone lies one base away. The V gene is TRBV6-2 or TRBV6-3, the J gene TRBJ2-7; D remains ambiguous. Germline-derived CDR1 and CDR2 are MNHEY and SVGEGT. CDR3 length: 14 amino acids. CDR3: CASRRGLYGYVQYF. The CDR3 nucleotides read TGTGCCAGCAGGCGAGGCCTCTATGGCTACGTGCAGTACTTC.

CDR3 sequence (DNA): TGTGCCAGCAGCTTAGCGGCGGGGGGGCGTCGCACCGGGGAGCTGTTTTTT. It translates to CASSLAAGGRRTGELFF. The V call is TRBV7-2, the J call TRBJ2-2, with TRBD2 identical over 9 bases. The V gene's germline CDR1 is SGHTA and CDR2 FQGNSA. The ends lost 0 bases at V and 4 bases at J; junction bases unmatched: 6. The CDR3 length is 17 residues.

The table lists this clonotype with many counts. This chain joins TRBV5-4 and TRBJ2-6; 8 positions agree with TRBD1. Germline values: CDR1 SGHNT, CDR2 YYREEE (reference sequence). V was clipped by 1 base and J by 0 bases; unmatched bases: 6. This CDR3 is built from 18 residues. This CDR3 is CASSLPQGVRSGANVLTF. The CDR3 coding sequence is TGTGCCAGCAGCTTGCCACAGGGGGTTCGCTCTGGGGCCAACGTCCTGACTTTC.

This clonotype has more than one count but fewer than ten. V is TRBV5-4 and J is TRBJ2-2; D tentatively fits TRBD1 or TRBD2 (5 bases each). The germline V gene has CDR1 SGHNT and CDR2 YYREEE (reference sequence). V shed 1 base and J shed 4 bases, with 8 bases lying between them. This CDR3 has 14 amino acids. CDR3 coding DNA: TGTGCCAGCAGCTTGCCGGGGCGCACCGGGGAGCTGTTTTTT. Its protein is CASSLPGRTGELFF.

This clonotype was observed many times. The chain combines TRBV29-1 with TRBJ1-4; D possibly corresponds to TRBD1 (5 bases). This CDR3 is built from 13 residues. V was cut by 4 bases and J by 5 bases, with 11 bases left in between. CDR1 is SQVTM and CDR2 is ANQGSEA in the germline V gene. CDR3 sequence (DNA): TGCAGCGTTGCAGCGGGACGAAATGAAAAACTGTTTTTT. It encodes CSVAAGRNEKLFF.

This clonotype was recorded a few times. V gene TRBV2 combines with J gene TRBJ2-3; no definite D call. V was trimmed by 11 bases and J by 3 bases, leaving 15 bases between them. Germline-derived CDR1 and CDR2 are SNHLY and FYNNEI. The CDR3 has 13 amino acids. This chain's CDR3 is CAPLSSGTDTQYF. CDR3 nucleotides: TGTGCCCCCCTTTCATCCGGTACAGATACGCAGTATTTT.

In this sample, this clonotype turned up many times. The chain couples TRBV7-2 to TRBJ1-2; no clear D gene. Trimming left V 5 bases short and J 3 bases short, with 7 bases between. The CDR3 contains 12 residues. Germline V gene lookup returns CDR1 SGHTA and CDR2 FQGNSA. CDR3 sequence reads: CASSPDHYGYTF. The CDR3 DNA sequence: TGTGCCAGCAGCCCGGATCACTATGGCTACACCTTC.

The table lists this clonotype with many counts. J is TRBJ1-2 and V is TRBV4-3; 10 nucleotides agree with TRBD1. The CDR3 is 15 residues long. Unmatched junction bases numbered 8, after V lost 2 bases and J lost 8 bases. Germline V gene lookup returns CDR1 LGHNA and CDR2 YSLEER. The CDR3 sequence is CASSQQTGTGAGYTF. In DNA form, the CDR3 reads TGCGCCAGCAGCCAACAAACCGGGACAGGGGCCGGCTACACCTTC.

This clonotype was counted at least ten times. CDR3 nucleotides: TGTGCCAGCAGCTCTTTCCAGGGACATCTGTACACTGAAGCTTTCTTT. Translating it yields CASSSFQGHLYTEAFF. This chain uses TRBV7-9 with TRBJ1-1; D is perhaps TRBD1 (6 bases). CDR1 and CDR2 (germline): SEHNR, FQNEAQ (reference sequence). V was trimmed by 4 bases and J by 3 bases, leaving 18 bases between them. This CDR3 is 16 amino acids long. Complete variable domain (other parts from reference TRBV7-9 and TRBJ1-1): DTGVSQNPRHKITKRGQNVTFRCDPISEHNRLYWYRQTLGQGPEFLTYFQNEAQLEKSRLLSDRFSAERPKGSFSTLEIQRTEQGDSAMYLCASSSFQGHLYTEAFFGQGTRLTVV.

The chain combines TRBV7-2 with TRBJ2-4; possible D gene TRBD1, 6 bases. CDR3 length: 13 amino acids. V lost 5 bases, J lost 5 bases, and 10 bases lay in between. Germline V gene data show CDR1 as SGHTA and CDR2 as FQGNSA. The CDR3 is CASSIGQQNIQYF. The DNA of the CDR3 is TGTGCCAGCAGCATTGGACAGCAAAACATTCAGTACTTC. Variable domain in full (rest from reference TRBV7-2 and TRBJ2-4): GAGVSQSPSNKVTEKGKDVELRCDPISGHTALYWYRQSLGQGLEFLIYFQGNSAPDKSGLPSDRFSAERTGGSVSTLTIQRTQQEDSAVYLCASSIGQQNIQYFGAGTRLSVL.

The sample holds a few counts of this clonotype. CDR3 nucleotide sequence: TGTGCCAGCAGCTTGGGACTAGGGACAGGGGTGAGCTATGGCTACACCTTC. Its translation: CASSLGLGTGVSYGYTF. The chain has TRBV5-5 and TRBJ1-2; 10 bases are shared with TRBD1. V lost 0 bases and J lost 4; bases outside the gene matches: 9. The CDR3 sequence is 17 residues long. Germline values: CDR1 SGHKS, CDR2 YYEKEE (reference sequence). Combining the CDR3 with reference TRBV5-5 and TRBJ1-2 gives the whole variable domain DAGVTQSPTHLIKTRGQQVTLRCSPISGHKSVSWYQQVLGQGPQFIFQYYEKEERGRGNFPDRFSARQFPNYSSELNVNALLLGDSALYLCASSLGLGTGVSYGYTFGSGTRLTVV.

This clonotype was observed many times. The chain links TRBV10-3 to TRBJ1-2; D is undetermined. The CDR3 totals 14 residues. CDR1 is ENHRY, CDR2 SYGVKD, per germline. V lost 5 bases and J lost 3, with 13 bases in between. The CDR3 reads CAISLRLGDYGYTF. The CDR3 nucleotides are TGTGCCATCAGTCTACGACTCGGAGACTATGGCTACACCTTC.

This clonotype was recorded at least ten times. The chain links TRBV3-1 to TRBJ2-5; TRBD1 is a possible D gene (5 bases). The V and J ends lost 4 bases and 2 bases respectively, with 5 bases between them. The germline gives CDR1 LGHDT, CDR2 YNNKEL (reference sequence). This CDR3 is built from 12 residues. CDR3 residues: CASSRQQETQYF. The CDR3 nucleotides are TGTGCCAGCAGCCGACAGCAAGAGACCCAGTACTTC.

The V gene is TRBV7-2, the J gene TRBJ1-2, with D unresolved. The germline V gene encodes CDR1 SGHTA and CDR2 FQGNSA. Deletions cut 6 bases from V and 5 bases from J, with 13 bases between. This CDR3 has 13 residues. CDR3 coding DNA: TGTGCCAGCAGTTCTTCCCGCGAGTATGGCTACACCTTC. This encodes CASSSSREYGYTF. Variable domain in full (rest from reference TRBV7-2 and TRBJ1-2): GAGVSQSPSNKVTEKGKDVELRCDPISGHTALYWYRQSLGQGLEFLIYFQGNSAPDKSGLPSDRFSAERTGGSVSTLTIQRTQQEDSAVYLCASSSSREYGYTFGSGTRLTVV.

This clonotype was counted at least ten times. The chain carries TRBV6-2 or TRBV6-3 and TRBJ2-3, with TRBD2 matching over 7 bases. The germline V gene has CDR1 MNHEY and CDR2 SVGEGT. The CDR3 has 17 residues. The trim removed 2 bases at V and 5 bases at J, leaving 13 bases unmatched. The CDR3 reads CASSYPFPGGREDTQYF. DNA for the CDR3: TGTGCCAGCAGTTACCCCTTTCCGGGGGGTCGTGAAGATACGCAGTATTTT.

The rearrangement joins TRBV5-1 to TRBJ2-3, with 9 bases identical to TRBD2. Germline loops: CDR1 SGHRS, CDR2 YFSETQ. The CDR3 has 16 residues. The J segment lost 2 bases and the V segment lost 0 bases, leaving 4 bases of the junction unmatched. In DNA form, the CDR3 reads TGCGCCAGCAGCTTGGACCCTAGCGGGAACACAGATACGCAGTATTTT. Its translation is CASSLDPSGNTDTQYF. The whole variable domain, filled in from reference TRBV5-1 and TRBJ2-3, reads KAGVTQTPRYLIKTRGQQVTLSCSPISGHRSVSWYQQTPGQGLQFLFEYFSETQRNKGNFPGRFSGRQFSNSRSEMNVSTLELGDSALYLCASSLDPSGNTDTQYFGPGTRLTVL.

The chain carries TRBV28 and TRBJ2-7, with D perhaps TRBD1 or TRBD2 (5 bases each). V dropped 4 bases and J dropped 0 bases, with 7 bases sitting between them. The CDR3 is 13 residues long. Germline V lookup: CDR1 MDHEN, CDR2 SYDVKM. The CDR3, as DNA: TGTGCCAGCAGTTGGGGGAGCTCCTACGAGCAGTACGTC. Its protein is CASSWGSSYEQYV.

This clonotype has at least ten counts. The CDR3 sequence is CASRPGLSVHEQFF. The CDR3 nucleotides read TGTGCCAGCAGGCCGGGACTTAGCGTCCATGAGCAGTTCTTC. The rearrangement links TRBV12-3 or TRBV12-4 to TRBJ2-1, with D maybe TRBD2 (6 bases). There are 14 residues in the CDR3. V shed 6 bases and J shed 8 bases, with 17 bases lying between them.